These 26 T cell receptor beta chains were sequenced from one sample in a study of response to subunit inactivated influenza vaccine (dated by TCRdb to the late 2010s). Library prep was done by RT-PCR. The run used an Illumina HiSeq 2500. TCRdb took the public reads, trimmed them with fastp at Q25, ran MiXCR for clone calling and kept in-frame beta chains. Every CDR3 protein is listed once, alongside the most common genes and DNA of its rows. The sample table records 500,000 or so distinct CDR3 sequences; 9.5% to 13% of these occur just once. About 12% of the sample belongs to the ten largest clones. This specimen's time point label, per the study, means: more than 35 days after influenza vaccine administration. The source material was PBMCs from blood, sampled 40 to 50 days after vaccination. The source of these receptors is a man over 45 who received an inactivated influenza vaccine. Donor details come from another sample of the same person, matched by shared clones.

This clonotype was observed a handful of times. This chain uses TRBV20-1 with TRBJ2-1, with unresolved D. Germline-derived CDR1 and CDR2 are DFQATT and SNEGSKA (reference sequence). V lost 5 bases and J lost 2, with 16 bases in between. This CDR3 is built from 15 residues. The CDR3, as DNA: TGCAGTGCTGCGGATGTCCGTTGGGCCTACAATGAGCAGTTCTTC. Encoded protein: CSAADVRWAYNEQFF.

This clonotype was detected a few times. CDR3 amino acids: CASSLGASNTQYF. The CDR3 DNA follows: TGTGCCAGCAGCTTAGGAGCGAGCAATACGCAGTATTTT. This rearrangement joins TRBV7-9 to TRBJ2-3, with D unresolved. CDR1 is SEHNR and CDR2 is FQNEAQ in the germline V gene (reference sequence). The length of the CDR3 is 13 residues. V was pared by 1 base and J by 7 bases, with 9 bases between.

This clonotype was seen only a few times. V is TRBV18 and J is TRBJ2-1; TRBD1 matches 7 bases. Germline trimming cut 2 bases from V and 10 bases from J; bases unmatched to any gene: 11. Germline loops: CDR1 KGHSH, CDR2 LQKENI. This CDR3 region has 15 residues. The CDR3 loop reads CASSPTRQQGNEQFF. Written as DNA, the CDR3 is TGTGCCAGCTCACCAACACGACAACAGGGGAACGAGCAGTTCTTC.

The J gene is TRBJ2-2, the V gene TRBV6-2 or TRBV6-3; D unresolved. V was cut by 8 bases and J by 4 bases, with 14 bases left in between. Looked up from germline, CDR1 is MNHEY and CDR2 is SVGEGT. The CDR3 extends over 14 amino acids. CDR3 in amino acids: CASGQSPSTGELFF. The CDR3 DNA reads TGTGCCAGCGGCCAGTCACCCAGCACCGGGGAGCTGTTTTTT.

The rearrangement links TRBV4-3 to TRBJ2-1, with D perhaps TRBD2 (6 bases). The V end lost 1 base, the J end lost 6 bases, and 7 bases lay between the germline ends. This CDR3 spans 13 amino acids. Germline CDR1 reads LGHNA; CDR2 reads YSLEER. Here the CDR3 reads CASSQVTSNEQFF. As DNA, the CDR3 is TGCGCCAGCAGCCAAGTGACTAGCAATGAGCAGTTCTTC.

The V and J genes are TRBV7-9 and TRBJ2-7; D may be TRBD1 (5 bases). Germline loops: CDR1 SEHNR, CDR2 FQNEAQ (reference sequence). CDR3 length: 14 amino acids. Trimming removed 3 bases at V and 3 bases at J, with 12 bases between. This CDR3 is CASSFKGVDYEQYF. For the CDR3, the DNA is TGTGCCAGCAGCTTCAAAGGGGTCGACTACGAGCAGTACTTC.

The CDR3 protein is CSARVRVGQPQHF. The CDR3 DNA reads TGCAGTGCTAGAGTCAGGGTTGGACAGCCCCAGCATTTT. The rearrangement links TRBV20-1 to TRBJ1-5; D is perhaps TRBD1 (5 bases). The germline V and J ends were trimmed by 1 base and 7 bases, with 11 bases remaining between them. The CDR3 runs 13 residues. Germline values: CDR1 DFQATT, CDR2 SNEGSKA (reference sequence).

In its sample, this clonotype was seen a few times. The rearrangement joins TRBV27 to TRBJ2-1, with 9 bases aligning to TRBD2. V gave up 1 base and J gave up 5 bases; unmatched junction bases: 6. Germline V gene sequence: CDR1 MNHEY, CDR2 SMNVEV (reference sequence). This CDR3 comprises 16 residues. The CDR3 region is CASSLWVAGVDNEQFF. Written as DNA, the CDR3 is TGTGCCAGCAGTTTATGGGTAGCGGGAGTCGACAATGAGCAGTTCTTC.

The table lists this clonotype with a few counts. The chain combines TRBV4-3 with TRBJ2-5; 7 bases line up with TRBD2. Germline lookup yields CDR1 LGHNA and CDR2 YSLEER. The CDR3 length is 15 residues. V gave up 0 bases and J gave up 5 bases; unmatched junction bases: 6. The CDR3 loop reads CASSQDNWEGETQYF. The CDR3 coding sequence is TGCGCCAGCAGCCAAGATAATTGGGAGGGGGAGACCCAGTACTTC.

The chain employs TRBV12-3 or TRBV12-4 and TRBJ1-3, with unresolved D. The CDR3 loop spans 13 amino acids. V dropped 3 bases and J dropped 4 bases, with 7 bases sitting between them. CDR3 protein: CASSLEEGNTIYF. CDR3 sequence (DNA): TGTGCCAGCAGTTTGGAAGAAGGAAACACCATATATTTT.

This clonotype showed up many times. The V and J genes are TRBV29-1 and TRBJ1-1; no firm D call. The V end lost 4 bases, the J end lost 0 bases, and 9 bases lay between the germline ends. CDR1 and CDR2 (germline): SQVTM, ANQGSEA. The CDR3 has 13 residues. Written as DNA, the CDR3 is TGCAGCGTTGCGCGACGTCTGAACACTGAAGCTTTCTTT. This sequence encodes CSVARRLNTEAFF.

This clonotype was counted between two and nine times. This chain connects TRBV29-1 to TRBJ2-5; D is undetermined. Trimming shortened V by 7 bases and J by 1 base, and 10 bases separated the two germline ends. Germline CDR1 is SQVTM and CDR2 is ANQGSEA. This CDR3 is 12 amino acids long. The CDR3 DNA is TGCAGCGCGGCCACTCTCCAAGAGACCCAGTACTTC. Translation gives CSAATLQETQYF. The entire variable domain, with the rest obtained from reference TRBV29-1 and TRBJ2-5, is as follows: SAVISQKPSRDICQRGTSLTIQCQVDSQVTMMFWYRQQPGQSLTLIATANQGSEATYESGFVIDKFPISRPNLTFSTLTVSNMSPEDSSIYLCSAATLQETQYFGPGTRLLVL.

This clonotype was seen a handful of times. CDR3 protein: CSAPTGVANEKLFF. The CDR3 coding sequence is TGCAGTGCGCCTACAGGGGTTGCTAATGAAAAACTGTTTTTT. The chain links TRBV20-1 to TRBJ1-4; 7 bases line up with TRBD1. Germline V gene sequence: CDR1 DFQATT, CDR2 SNEGSKA (reference sequence). The CDR3 extends over 14 amino acids. The ends lost 6 bases at V and 3 bases at J; junction bases unmatched: 7.

This clonotype was detected ten times or more. The chain is built from TRBV12-3 or TRBV12-4 and TRBJ2-7; D possibly corresponds to TRBD2 (5 bases). Between the trimmed V and J ends, which lost 2 bases and 3 bases, there was a span of 11 bases. The CDR3 runs 14 residues. CDR3 sequence reads: CASSLFEGNYEQYF. In DNA form, the CDR3 reads TGTGCCAGCAGTTTATTTGAGGGTAACTACGAGCAGTACTTC.

The chain joins TRBV4-3 to TRBJ2-3, with TRBD2 identical over 16 bases. The trim removed 0 bases at V and 6 bases at J, leaving 6 bases unmatched. Germline values: CDR1 LGHNA, CDR2 YSLEER. The CDR3 is 18 amino acids. DNA for the CDR3: TGCGCCAGCAGCCAAGAGGGACTAGCGGGGGGGCCGTCCGATACGCAGTATTTT. Translation: CASSQEGLAGGPSDTQYF.

The table lists this clonotype with a count of one. DNA for the CDR3: TGCAGCGCTGGGGCGGGACAGGGGGCAGGGACCCAGTACTTC. Residues: CSAGAGQGAGTQYF. The chain employs TRBV29-1 and TRBJ2-5, with 12 bases matching TRBD1. CDR1 and CDR2 (germline): SQVTM, ANQGSEA. The J segment lost 7 bases and the V segment lost 7 bases, leaving 10 bases of the junction unmatched. The CDR3 sequence is 14 residues long. Full variable domain (missing parts from reference TRBV29-1 and TRBJ2-5): SAVISQKPSRDICQRGTSLTIQCQVDSQVTMMFWYRQQPGQSLTLIATANQGSEATYESGFVIDKFPISRPNLTFSTLTVSNMSPEDSSIYLCSAGAGQGAGTQYFGPGTRLLVL.

The rearrangement joins TRBV7-2 to TRBJ2-3; 10 bases align to TRBD1. CDR3 length equals 16 residues. Germline lookup yields CDR1 SGHTA and CDR2 FQGNSA. Trimming took 5 bases from V and 3 from J; bases not matched to a gene: 8. The DNA for the CDR3 is TGTGCCAGCAGCCAATGGGGGACAGGGGCGACAGATACGCAGTATTTT. This translates into CASSQWGTGATDTQYF.

This clonotype occurred a few times. This chain links TRBV7-2 with TRBJ2-5; 8 nucleotides line up with TRBD2. CDR3 length: 16 amino acids. With 1 base clipped from V and 2 bases from J, the junction kept 6 bases outside the gene matches. Per the germline V gene, CDR1 is SGHTA and CDR2 is FQGNSA. CDR3 nucleotides: TGTGCCAGCAGCTTAGTGGCCCTAGCGGGTCAAGAGACCCAGTACTTC. It translates to CASSLVALAGQETQYF.

This sequence joins TRBV7-9 and TRBJ2-1, with TRBD1 identical over 9 bases. CDR3 length equals 16 residues. Trimming cost V 1 base and J 8 bases; bases outside gene matches: 9. Germline V gene data show CDR1 as SEHNR and CDR2 as FQNEAQ (reference sequence). Here the CDR3 DNA reads TGTGCCAGCAGCTTAGGCGTCTGGGACAGGGACCATGAGCAGTTCTTC. Amino acid sequence: CASSLGVWDRDHEQFF.

This clonotype was found a few times. This chain connects TRBV6-5 to TRBJ2-3; D possibly matches TRBD1 or TRBD2 (5 bases each). There are 17 residues in the CDR3. Trimming removed 0 bases from V and 4 bases from J, with 17 bases in between. Germline lookup yields CDR1 MNHEY and CDR2 SVGAGI. The CDR3 nucleotides read TGTGCCAGCAGTTACTCATCCCGGGGCTCGGAACCAGATACGCAGTATTTT. It translates to CASSYSSRGSEPDTQYF.

The J gene is TRBJ2-2, the V gene TRBV5-6; D gene unclear. This CDR3 is built from 13 residues. Germline values: CDR1 SGHDT, CDR2 YYEEEE. V was pared by 7 bases and J by 2 bases, with 9 bases between. This chain's CDR3 is CASGPRNTGELFF. As DNA, the CDR3 is TGTGCCAGCGGACCGAGAAACACCGGGGAGCTGTTTTTT.

This clonotype was counted between two and nine times. J is TRBJ2-1 and V is TRBV6-4; weak D call: TRBD2 (7 bases). Germline lookup yields CDR1 MRHNA and CDR2 SNTAGT. V lost 8 bases and J lost 0, with 20 bases in between. This CDR3 contains 17 residues. CDR3 sequence (DNA): TGTGCCAGCTCCCCGAGGGGGGGGAAGAGCTCCTACAATGAGCAGTTCTTC. This codes for CASSPRGGKSSYNEQFF.

This clonotype was recorded at least ten times. The genes are TRBV5-5 and TRBJ2-7, with D possibly matching TRBD1 (6 bases). The germline V gene has CDR1 SGHKS and CDR2 YYEKEE (reference sequence). V dropped 0 bases and J dropped 2 bases, with 18 bases sitting between them. The CDR3 extends over 17 amino acids. DNA of the CDR3: TGTGCCAGCAGCTTGGCGCTTGAGGACAGAACTCCCTACGAGCAGTACTTC. This translates into CASSLALEDRTPYEQYF.

The CDR3 is CASTQGAYTEAFF. CDR3 nucleotide sequence: TGTGCCAGCACCCAGGGGGCGTACACTGAAGCTTTCTTT. The V and J genes are TRBV12-3 or TRBV12-4 and TRBJ1-1; 8 nucleotides align to TRBD1. This CDR3 contains 13 residues. The J segment lost 3 bases and the V segment lost 7 bases, leaving 4 bases of the junction unmatched.

This clonotype was observed a handful of times. The chain links TRBV12-3 or TRBV12-4 to TRBJ2-5, with D perhaps being TRBD1 or TRBD2 (5 bases each). Trimming removed 3 bases at V and 7 bases at J, with 12 bases between. This CDR3 is 13 amino acids long. The CDR3 spells CASSFGDAGTQYF. In DNA, the CDR3 is TGTGCCAGCAGTTTCGGGGACGCGGGGACCCAGTACTTC.

This clonotype was seen a few times. The chain combines TRBV5-1 with TRBJ1-3; D is ambiguous. The CDR3 totals 16 residues. With 0 bases removed from V and 0 bases from J, the gap between germline ends came to 10 bases. The germline gives CDR1 SGHRS, CDR2 YFSETQ. The DNA of the CDR3 is TGCGCCAGCAGCTTGGAAGCCGCCAACTCTGGAAACACCATATATTTT. Translated: CASSLEAANSGNTIYF. The full variable domain, with the rest looked up from reference TRBV5-1 and TRBJ1-3, is KAGVTQTPRYLIKTRGQQVTLSCSPISGHRSVSWYQQTPGQGLQFLFEYFSETQRNKGNFPGRFSGRQFSNSRSEMNVSTLELGDSALYLCASSLEAANSGNTIYFGEGSWLTVV.